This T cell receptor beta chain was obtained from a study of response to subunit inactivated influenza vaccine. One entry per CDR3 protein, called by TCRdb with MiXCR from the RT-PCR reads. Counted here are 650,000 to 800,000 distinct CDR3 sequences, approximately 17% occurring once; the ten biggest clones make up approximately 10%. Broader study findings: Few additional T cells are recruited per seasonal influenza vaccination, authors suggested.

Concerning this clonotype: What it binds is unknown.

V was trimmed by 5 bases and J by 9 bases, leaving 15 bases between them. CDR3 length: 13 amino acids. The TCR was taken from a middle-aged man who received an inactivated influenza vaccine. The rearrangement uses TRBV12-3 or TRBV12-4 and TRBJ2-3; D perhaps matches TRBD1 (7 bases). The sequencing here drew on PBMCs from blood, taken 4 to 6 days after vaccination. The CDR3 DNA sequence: TGTGCCAGCAGTCTTCAGGAGGGACAGACGCAGTATTTT. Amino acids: CASSLQEGQTQYF.